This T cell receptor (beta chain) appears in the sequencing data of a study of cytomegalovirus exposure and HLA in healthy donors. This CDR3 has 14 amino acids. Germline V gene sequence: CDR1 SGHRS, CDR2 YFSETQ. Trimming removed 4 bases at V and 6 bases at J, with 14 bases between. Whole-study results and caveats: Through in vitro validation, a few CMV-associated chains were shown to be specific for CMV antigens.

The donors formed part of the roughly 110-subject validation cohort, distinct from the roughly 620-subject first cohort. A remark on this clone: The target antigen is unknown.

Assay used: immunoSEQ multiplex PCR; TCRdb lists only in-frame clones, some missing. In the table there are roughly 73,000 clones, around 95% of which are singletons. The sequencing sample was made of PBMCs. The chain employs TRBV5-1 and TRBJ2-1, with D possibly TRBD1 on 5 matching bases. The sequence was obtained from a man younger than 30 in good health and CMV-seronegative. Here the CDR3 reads CASSRTARVNEQFF. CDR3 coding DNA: TGCGCCAGCAGCCGTACAGCCAGGGTCAATGAGCAGTTCTTC.